This TCR beta chain is drawn from a study of CD8 T cells in Susac syndrome. Points from the study as a whole: Individuals included in the TCR sequencing and HLA analysis were acknowledged by the study to be relatively few in number.

This CDR3 spans 14 amino acids. With 5 bases clipped from V and 7 bases from J, the junction kept 8 bases outside the gene matches. Germline V gives CDR1 SGHTA, CDR2 FQGNSA. Random hexamers were used to reverse transcribe 0.5 to 1 ug of RNA. Amplification of TCR beta CDR3 across 54 Vbeta and 13 Jbeta was performed with immunoSEQ multiplex PCR. Via MiXCR, TCRdb re-called the immunoSEQ multiplex PCR reads, giving one row per CDR3 protein. The sample records approximately 120,000 distinct CDR3 sequences, under 95% being singletons. Turning to this clonotype: Its antigen remains unidentified.

Healthy donors formed controls matched for age and sex. V gene TRBV7-2 combines with J gene TRBJ1-2; 9 nucleotides match TRBD1. This TCR came from a human donor in good health. Sequences were obtained from CD8+ T cells from PBMCs. In DNA, the CDR3 is TGTGCCAGCAGCCCCGGGACAGGGATGTCTGGCTACACCTTC. It specifies CASSPGTGMSGYTF.